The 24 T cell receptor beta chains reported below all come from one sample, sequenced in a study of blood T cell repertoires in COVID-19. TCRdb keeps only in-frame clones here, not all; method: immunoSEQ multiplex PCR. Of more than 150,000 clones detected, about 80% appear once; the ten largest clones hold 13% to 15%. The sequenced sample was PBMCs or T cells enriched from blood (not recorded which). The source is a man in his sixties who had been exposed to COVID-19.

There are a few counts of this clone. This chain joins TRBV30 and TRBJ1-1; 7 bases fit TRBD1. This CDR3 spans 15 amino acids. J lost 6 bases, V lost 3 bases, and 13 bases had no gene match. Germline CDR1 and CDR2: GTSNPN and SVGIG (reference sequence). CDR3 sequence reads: CAWRAAGGRGAEAFF. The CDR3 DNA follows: TGTGCCTGGAGGGCGGCAGGGGGTAGAGGCGCTGAAGCTTTCTTT.

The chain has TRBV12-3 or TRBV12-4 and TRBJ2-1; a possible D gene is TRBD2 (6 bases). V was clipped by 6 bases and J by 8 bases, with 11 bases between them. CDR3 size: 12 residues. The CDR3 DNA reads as TGTGCCAGCAGGGGAGGATCATATGAGCAGTTCTTC. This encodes CASRGGSYEQFF.

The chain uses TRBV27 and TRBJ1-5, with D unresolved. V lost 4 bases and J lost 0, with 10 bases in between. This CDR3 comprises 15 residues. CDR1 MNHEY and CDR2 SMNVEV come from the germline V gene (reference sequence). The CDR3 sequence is CASSSLGVSNQPQHF. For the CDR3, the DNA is TGTGCCAGCAGTTCTCTTGGAGTTAGCAATCAGCCCCAGCATTTT.

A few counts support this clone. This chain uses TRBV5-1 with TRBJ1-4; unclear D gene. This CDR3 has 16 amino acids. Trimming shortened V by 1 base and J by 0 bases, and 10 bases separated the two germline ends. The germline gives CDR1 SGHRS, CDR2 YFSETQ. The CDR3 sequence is CASSLNGGSTNEKLFF. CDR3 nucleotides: TGCGCCAGCAGCTTGAATGGAGGGTCAACTAATGAAAAACTGTTTTTT. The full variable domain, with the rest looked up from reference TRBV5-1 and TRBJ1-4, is KAGVTQTPRYLIKTRGQQVTLSCSPISGHRSVSWYQQTPGQGLQFLFEYFSETQRNKGNFPGRFSGRQFSNSRSEMNVSTLELGDSALYLCASSLNGGSTNEKLFFGSGTQLSVL.

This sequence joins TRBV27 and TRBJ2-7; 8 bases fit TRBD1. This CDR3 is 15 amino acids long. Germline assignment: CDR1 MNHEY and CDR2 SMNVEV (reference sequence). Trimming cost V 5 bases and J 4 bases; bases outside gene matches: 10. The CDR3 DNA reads TGTGCCAGCAGTGTCGGACAGGGCTATACATACGAGCAGTACTTC. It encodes CASSVGQGYTYEQYF.

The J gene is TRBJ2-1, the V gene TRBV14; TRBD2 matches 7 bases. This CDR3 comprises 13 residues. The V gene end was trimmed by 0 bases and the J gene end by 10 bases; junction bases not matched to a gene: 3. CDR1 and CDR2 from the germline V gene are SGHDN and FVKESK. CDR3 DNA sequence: TGTGCCAGCAGCCAAGATCTGGGGGGGGAGCAGTTCTTC. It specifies CASSQDLGGEQFF.

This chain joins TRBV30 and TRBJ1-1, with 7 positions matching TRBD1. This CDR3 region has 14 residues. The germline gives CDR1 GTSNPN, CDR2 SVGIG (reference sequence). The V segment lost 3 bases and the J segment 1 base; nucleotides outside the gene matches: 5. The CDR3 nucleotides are TGTGCCTGGAGCCAGGACAGGAAGAACACTGAAGCTTTCTTT. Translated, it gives CAWSQDRKNTEAFF.

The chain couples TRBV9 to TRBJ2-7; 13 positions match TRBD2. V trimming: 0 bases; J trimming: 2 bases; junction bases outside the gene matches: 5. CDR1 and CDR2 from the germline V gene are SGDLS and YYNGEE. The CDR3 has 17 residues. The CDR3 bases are TGTGCCAGCAGCGTAGAAGAGGGGACTAGCGGGACCTACGAGCAGTACTTC. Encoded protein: CASSVEEGTSGTYEQYF.

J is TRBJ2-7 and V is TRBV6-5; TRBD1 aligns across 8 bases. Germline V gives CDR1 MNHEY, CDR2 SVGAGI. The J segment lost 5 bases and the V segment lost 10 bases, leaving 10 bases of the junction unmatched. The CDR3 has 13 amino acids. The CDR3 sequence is CATPGGSRNEQYF. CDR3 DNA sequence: TGTGCCACCCCAGGGGGCAGCAGGAACGAGCAGTACTTC.

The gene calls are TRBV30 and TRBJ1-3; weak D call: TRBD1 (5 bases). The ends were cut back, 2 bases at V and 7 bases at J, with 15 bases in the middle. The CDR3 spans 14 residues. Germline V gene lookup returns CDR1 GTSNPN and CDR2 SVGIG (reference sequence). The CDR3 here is CAWSPPRVSNTIYF. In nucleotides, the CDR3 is TGTGCCTGGAGTCCGCCCAGGGTGTCGAACACCATATATTTT.

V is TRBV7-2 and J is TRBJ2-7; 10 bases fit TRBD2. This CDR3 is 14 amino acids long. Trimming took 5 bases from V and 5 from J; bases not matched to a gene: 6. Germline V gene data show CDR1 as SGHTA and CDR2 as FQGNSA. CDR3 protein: CASSLGLANHEQYF. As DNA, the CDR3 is TGTGCCAGCAGCCTGGGACTAGCGAACCACGAGCAGTACTTC.

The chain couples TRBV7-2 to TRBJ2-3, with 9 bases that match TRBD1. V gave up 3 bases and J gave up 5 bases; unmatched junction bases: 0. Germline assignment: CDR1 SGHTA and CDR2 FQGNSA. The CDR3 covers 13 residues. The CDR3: CASSLDRGDTQYF. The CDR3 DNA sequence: TGTGCCAGCAGCTTGGACAGGGGAGATACGCAGTATTTT.

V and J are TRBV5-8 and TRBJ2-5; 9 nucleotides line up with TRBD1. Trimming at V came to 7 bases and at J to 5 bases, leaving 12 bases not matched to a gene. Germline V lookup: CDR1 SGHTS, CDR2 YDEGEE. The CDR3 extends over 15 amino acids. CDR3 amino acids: CASDPGQGGPETQYF. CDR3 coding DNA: TGTGCCAGCGATCCGGGACAGGGAGGCCCGGAGACCCAGTACTTC.

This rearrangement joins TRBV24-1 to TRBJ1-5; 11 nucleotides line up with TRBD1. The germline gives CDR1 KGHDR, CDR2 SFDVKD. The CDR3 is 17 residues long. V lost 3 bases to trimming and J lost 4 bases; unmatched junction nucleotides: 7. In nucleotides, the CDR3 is TGTGCCACCAGTGATATCGGGACAGGGGGAAGTAATCAGCCCCAGCATTTT. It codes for CATSDIGTGGSNQPQHF.

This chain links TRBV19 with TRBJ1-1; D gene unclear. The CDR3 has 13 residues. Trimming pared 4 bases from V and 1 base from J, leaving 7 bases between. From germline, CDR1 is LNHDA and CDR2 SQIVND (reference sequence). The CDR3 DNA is TGTGCCAGTAGTACAACTTCGAACACTGAAGCTTTCTTT. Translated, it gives CASSTTSNTEAFF.

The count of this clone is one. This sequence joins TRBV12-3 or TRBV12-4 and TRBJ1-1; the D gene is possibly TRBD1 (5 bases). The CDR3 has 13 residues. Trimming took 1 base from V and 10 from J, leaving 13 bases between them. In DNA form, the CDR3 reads TGTGCCAGCAGTTTAGTGGACACGCCTAGAGCTTTCTTT. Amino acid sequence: CASSLVDTPRAFF.

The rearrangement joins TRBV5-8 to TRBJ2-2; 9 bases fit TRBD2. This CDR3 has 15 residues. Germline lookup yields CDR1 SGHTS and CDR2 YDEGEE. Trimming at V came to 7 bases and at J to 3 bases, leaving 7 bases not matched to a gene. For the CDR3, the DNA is TGTGCCAGCGATGAACGACTAGCGGACACCGGGGAGCTGTTTTTT. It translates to CASDERLADTGELFF.

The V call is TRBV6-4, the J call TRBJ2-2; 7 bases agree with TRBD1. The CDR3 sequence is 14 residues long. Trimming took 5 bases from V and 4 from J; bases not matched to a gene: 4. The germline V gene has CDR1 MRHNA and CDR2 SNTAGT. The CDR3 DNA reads TGTGCCAGCAGTCGACAGGGCGGCACCGGGGAGCTGTTTTTT. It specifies CASSRQGGTGELFF.

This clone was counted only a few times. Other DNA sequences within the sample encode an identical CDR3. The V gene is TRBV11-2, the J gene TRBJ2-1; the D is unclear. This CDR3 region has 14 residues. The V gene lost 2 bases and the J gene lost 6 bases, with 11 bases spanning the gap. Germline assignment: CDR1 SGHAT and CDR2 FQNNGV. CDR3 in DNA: TGTGCCAGCAGCTTAATTGGTAGCCGCAATGAGCAGTTCTTC. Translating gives CASSLIGSRNEQFF. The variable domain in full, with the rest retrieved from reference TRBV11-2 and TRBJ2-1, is EAGVAQSPRYKIIEKRQSVAFWCNPISGHATLYWYQQILGQGPKLLIQFQNNGVVDDSQLPKDRFSAERLKGVDSTLKIQPAKLEDSAVYLCASSLIGSRNEQFFGPGTRLTVL.

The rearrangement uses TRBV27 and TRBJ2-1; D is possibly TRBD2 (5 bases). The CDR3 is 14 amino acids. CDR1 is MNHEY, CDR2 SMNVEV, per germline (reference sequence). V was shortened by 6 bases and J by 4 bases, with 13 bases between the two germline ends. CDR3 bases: TGTGCCAGCAGATTCCAGCGGACTTACAATGAGCAGTTCTTC. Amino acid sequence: CASRFQRTYNEQFF.

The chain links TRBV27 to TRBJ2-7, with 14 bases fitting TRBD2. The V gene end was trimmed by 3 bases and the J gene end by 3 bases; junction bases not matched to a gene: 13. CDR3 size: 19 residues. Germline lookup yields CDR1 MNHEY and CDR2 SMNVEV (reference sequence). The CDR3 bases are TGTGCCAGCAGTTTGGAACCGGGACTAGCGGGAGTTATCAACTACGAGCAGTACTTC. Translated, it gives CASSLEPGLAGVINYEQYF.

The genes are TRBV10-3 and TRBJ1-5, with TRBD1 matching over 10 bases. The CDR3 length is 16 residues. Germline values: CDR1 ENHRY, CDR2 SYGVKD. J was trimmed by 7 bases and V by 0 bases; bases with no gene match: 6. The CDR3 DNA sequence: TGTGCCATCAGTGAGTCGACGACAGGGGGCTTACAGCCCCAGCATTTT. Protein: CAISESTTGGLQPQHF.

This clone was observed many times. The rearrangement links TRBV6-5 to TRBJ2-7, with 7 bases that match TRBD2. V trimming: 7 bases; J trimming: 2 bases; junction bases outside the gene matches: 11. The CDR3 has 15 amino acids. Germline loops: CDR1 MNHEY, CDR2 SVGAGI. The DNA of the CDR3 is TGTGCCAGCAACCCGGGGCCAACTAGCGCCTACGAGCAGTACTTC. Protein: CASNPGPTSAYEQYF.

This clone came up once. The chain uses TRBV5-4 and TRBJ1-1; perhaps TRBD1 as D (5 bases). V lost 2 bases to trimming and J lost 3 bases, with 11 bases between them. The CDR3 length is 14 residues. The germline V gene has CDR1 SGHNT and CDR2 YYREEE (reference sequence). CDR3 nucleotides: TGTGCCAGCAGCTTTGTGGGGGGTGACACTGAAGCTTTCTTT. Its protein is CASSFVGGDTEAFF.